This TCR beta chain was obtained from a study of tumor and adjacent non-tumor tissue in lung cancer. Regarding the study as a whole: In normal lung, the top 100 clones were significantly more dominant than in tumor. Tumor TCR diversity, when higher, was linked to shorter survival. TCR diversity was significantly greater in tumor than normal lung tissue.

RNA was extracted from bulk tissue without any cell sorting. Ten or more counts support this clonotype. The antigen is unknown. CDR3 length: 13 amino acids. Trimming removed 2 bases from V and 3 bases from J, with 7 bases in between. A modified ARM-PCR protocol with three rounds of nested PCR amplified TCRbeta. TCRdb independently ran MiXCR on the multiplex PCR reads; one entry per CDR3 protein. The sample has over 130,000 distinct CDR3 sequences; roughly 66% are singletons. The material sequenced was lung tumor tissue. The chain joins TRBV12-3 or TRBV12-4 to TRBJ1-1, with D uncertain. This sequence was found in a man in his fifties or sixties with small cell lung cancer. The CDR3 nucleotides read TGTGCCAGCAGTTTAACATCTTACACTGAAGCTTTCTTT. It specifies CASSLTSYTEAFF.